A single sample gave rise to the 13 T cell receptor beta chains below, sequenced in a study of T cell responses to AZD1222 COVID-19 vaccine (dated by TCRdb to 2020 to 2022). Library preparation was by the immunoSEQ multiplex PCR assay. TCRdb re-hosts the immuneACCESS table, in-frame sequences only. Its copies lack some clones; in the studies checked, an unresolved V gene accounts for under half of them, and the cause for the rest is not known. Within this sample are 100,000 to 150,000 clones, with 80% to 95% of them counted one time only. The ten largest clonotypes hold 0.85% to 1.3% of the sample. Per the publication, the time point label means: about 28 days (+/-7) after the second vaccine dose. The sequenced sample was peripheral blood, obtained 28 days after the second AZD1222 dose. These receptor sequences come from an adult who received the AZD1222 COVID-19 vaccine.

V usage is TRBV7-9 and J usage is TRBJ1-5; possible D gene TRBD1, 6 bases. The CDR3 sequence is 13 residues long. The germline V gene encodes CDR1 SEHNR and CDR2 FQNEAQ (reference sequence). The V and J ends lost 5 bases and 7 bases respectively, with 12 bases between them. The CDR3, as DNA: TGTGCCAGCAGCGGGGGCCAAGAACAGCCCCAGCATTTT. Residues: CASSGGQEQPQHF.

V and J are TRBV7-2 and TRBJ1-1; TRBD1 matches 7 bases. Germline CDR1 reads SGHTA; CDR2 reads FQGNSA. The ends lost 5 bases at V and 0 bases at J; junction bases unmatched: 3. The CDR3 has 14 amino acids. For the CDR3, the DNA is TGTGCCAGCAGCGGGGGACAGATGAACACTGAAGCTTTCTTT. It codes for CASSGGQMNTEAFF.

This clone was detected only once. This chain connects TRBV29-1 to TRBJ1-4; TRBD1 might be the D (5 bases). The CDR3 is made up of 15 amino acids. Germline-derived CDR1 and CDR2 are SQVTM and ANQGSEA. V lost 0 bases and J lost 10, with 18 bases in between. The CDR3 protein is CSVEDTGTHEAKLFF. The DNA of the CDR3 is TGCAGCGTTGAAGATACCGGGACCCATGAGGCAAAACTGTTTTTT.

The chain links TRBV5-1 to TRBJ2-3; D unresolved. Germline V gene sequence: CDR1 SGHRS, CDR2 YFSETQ. V was clipped by 0 bases and J by 6 bases, with 14 bases between them. The CDR3 has 15 residues. The DNA for the CDR3 is TGCGCCAGCAGCTTGGAGTCAGGCGCGATGGATACGCAGTATTTT. Encoded protein: CASSLESGAMDTQYF.

This sequence joins TRBV5-1 and TRBJ2-7, with D perhaps TRBD1 or TRBD2 (6 bases each). Per the germline V gene, CDR1 is SGHRS and CDR2 is YFSETQ. CDR3 length: 17 amino acids. Trimming cost V 4 bases and J 2 bases, with 22 bases left between them. CDR3 DNA: TGCGCCAGCAGCGGAGGCTTAGGGGGGCGGGGTACCTACGAGCAGTACTTC. This codes for CASSGGLGGRGTYEQYF.

This chain links TRBV19 with TRBJ2-7; maybe TRBD1 (7 bases). Germline V lookup: CDR1 LNHDA, CDR2 SQIVND (reference sequence). This CDR3 spans 13 amino acids. V was pared by 7 bases and J by 5 bases, with 15 bases between. The chain's CDR3 is CASTPRGEHEQYF. The CDR3 DNA reads TGTGCCAGTACCCCCAGGGGGGAACACGAGCAGTACTTC.

The rearrangement uses TRBV11-1 and TRBJ2-4; D may correspond to TRBD1 or TRBD2 (5 bases each). Trimming took off 1 base at V and 1 base at J, with 5 bases between the two ends. The CDR3 loop spans 14 amino acids. CDR1 and CDR2 (germline): SGHAT, FQDESV (reference sequence). In DNA form, the CDR3 reads TGTGCCAGCAGCTTAGGGGGGGCCAAAAACATTCAGTACTTC. Its translation is CASSLGGAKNIQYF.

CDR3 DNA: TGTGCCAGCAGTTCCCGGGGCCCTCAGACCGAGACCCAGTACTTC. Protein: CASSSRGPQTETQYF. V gene TRBV6-5 combines with J gene TRBJ2-5, with D possibly being TRBD1 or TRBD2 (5 bases each). V lost 4 bases, J lost 5 bases, and 17 bases lay in between. CDR1 MNHEY and CDR2 SVGAGI come from the germline V gene. The length of the CDR3 is 15 residues.

The rearrangement links TRBV7-9 to TRBJ2-7, with 14 bases aligning to TRBD2. The CDR3 covers 17 residues. V dropped 4 bases and J dropped 5; count of bases not matched to a gene: 10. Germline V gene data show CDR1 as SEHNR and CDR2 as FQNEAQ (reference sequence). DNA for the CDR3: TGTGCCAGCAGCTCGACCGGGACTAGCGGGAGTATCAACGAGCAGTACTTC. This codes for CASSSTGTSGSINEQYF.

The rearrangement joins TRBV6-1 to TRBJ1-2; possibly TRBD1 for D (6 bases). The CDR3 is 15 amino acids. CDR1 and CDR2 (germline): MNHNS, SASEGT. V was shortened by 2 bases and J by 4 bases, with 14 bases between the two germline ends. The CDR3 loop is CASSEFVDSGYGYTF. The CDR3 coding sequence is TGTGCCAGCAGTGAATTTGTGGACAGCGGCTATGGCTACACCTTC.

The chain combines TRBV11-2 with TRBJ1-5; D unresolved. V was shortened by 3 bases and J by 1 base, with 7 bases between the two germline ends. Germline V gene data show CDR1 as SGHAT and CDR2 as FQNNGV. The CDR3 has 14 amino acids. The CDR3 region is CASSFAGSNQPQHF. In DNA form, the CDR3 reads TGTGCCAGCAGCTTCGCGGGGAGCAATCAGCCCCAGCATTTT.

This chain links TRBV2 with TRBJ2-3; the match to TRBD2 covers 10 bases. The germline V gene has CDR1 SNHLY and CDR2 FYNNEI. The CDR3 extends over 15 amino acids. V dropped 6 bases and J dropped 6; count of bases not matched to a gene: 9. Here the CDR3 reads CASSLGVAGGDTQYF. The CDR3 DNA is TGTGCCAGCAGCCTCGGGGTAGCGGGGGGCGATACGCAGTATTTT.

V and J are TRBV6-1 and TRBJ1-2; D remains ambiguous. This CDR3 is 14 amino acids long. CDR1 and CDR2 from the germline V gene are MNHNS and SASEGT. Between the trimmed V and J ends, which lost 2 bases and 1 base, there was a span of 8 bases. CDR3 region: CASSEQDYNYGYTF. CDR3 nucleotide sequence: TGTGCCAGCAGTGAACAGGACTATAACTATGGCTACACCTTC.